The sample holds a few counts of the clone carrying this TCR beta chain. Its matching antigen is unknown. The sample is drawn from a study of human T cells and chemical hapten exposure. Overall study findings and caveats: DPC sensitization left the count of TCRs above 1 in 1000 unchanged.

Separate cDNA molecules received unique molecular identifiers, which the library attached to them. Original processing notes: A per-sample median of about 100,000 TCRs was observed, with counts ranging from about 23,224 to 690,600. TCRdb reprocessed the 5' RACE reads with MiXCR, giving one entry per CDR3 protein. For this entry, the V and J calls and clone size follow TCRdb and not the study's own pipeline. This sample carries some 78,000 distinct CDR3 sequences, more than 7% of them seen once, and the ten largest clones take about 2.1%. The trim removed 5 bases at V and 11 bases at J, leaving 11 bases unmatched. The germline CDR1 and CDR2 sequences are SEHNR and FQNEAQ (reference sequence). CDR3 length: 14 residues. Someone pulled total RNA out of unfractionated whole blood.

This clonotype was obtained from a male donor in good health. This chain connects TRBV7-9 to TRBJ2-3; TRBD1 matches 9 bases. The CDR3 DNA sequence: TGTGCCAGCAGCCCGCCGGGACAGGGACGAGGGCAGTATTTT. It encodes CASSPPGQGRGQYF.